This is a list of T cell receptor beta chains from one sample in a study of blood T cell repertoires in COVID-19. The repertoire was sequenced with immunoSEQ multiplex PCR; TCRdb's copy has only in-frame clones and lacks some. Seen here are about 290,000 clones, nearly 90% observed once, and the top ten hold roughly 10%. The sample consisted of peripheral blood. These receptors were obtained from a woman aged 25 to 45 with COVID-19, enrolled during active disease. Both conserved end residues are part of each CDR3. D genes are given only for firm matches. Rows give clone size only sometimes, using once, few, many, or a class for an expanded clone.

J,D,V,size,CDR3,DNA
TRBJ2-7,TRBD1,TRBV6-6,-,CASSYSKVTGGAEQYF,TGTGCCAGCAGTTACTCGAAGGTAACAGGGGGTGCCGAGCAGTACTTC
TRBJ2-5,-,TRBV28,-,CASNQRGLGETQYF,TGTGCCAGCAACCAAAGAGGGCTTGGGGAGACCCAGTACTTC
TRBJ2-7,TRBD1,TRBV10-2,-,CASRPAGGSYEQYF,TGCGCCAGCAGACCTGCAGGGGGCTCCTACGAGCAGTACTTC
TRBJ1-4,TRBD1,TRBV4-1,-,CASSQPDRVSEKLFF,TGCGCCAGCAGCCAACCAGACAGGGTTAGCGAAAAACTGTTTTTT
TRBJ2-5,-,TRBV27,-,CASSPGPGGTQYF,TGTGCCAGCAGTCCAGGCCCCGGGGGGACCCAGTACTTC
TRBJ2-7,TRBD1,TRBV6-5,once,CALQGASYEQYF,TGTGCCCTACAGGGGGCGTCCTACGAGCAGTACTTC
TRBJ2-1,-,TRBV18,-,CASSQRTASRSYNEQFF,TGTGCCAGCTCACAAAGGACAGCGTCCCGCTCCTACAATGAGCAGTTCTTC
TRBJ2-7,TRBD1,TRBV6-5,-,CASRLGQAQLEQYF,TGTGCCAGCAGATTGGGACAGGCGCAGTTAGAGCAGTACTTC
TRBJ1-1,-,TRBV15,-,CATSRDTGGNTEAFF,TGTGCCACCAGCAGAGATACCGGGGGGAACACTGAAGCTTTCTTT
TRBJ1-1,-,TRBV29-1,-,CSVERGNTEAFF,TGCAGCGTTGAAAGGGGGAACACTGAAGCTTTCTTT
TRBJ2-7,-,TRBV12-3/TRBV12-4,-,CASTLSPSYEQYF,TGTGCCAGCACCCTCAGTCCATCCTACGAGCAGTACTTC
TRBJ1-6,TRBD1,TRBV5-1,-,CASSPLTGLKSPLHF,TGCGCCAGCAGCCCCCTGACAGGGCTGAAGTCACCCCTCCACTTT
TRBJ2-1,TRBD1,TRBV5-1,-,CASSPQGFSYNEQFF,TGCGCCAGCAGCCCACAGGGGTTCTCCTACAATGAGCAGTTCTTC
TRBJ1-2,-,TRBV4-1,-,CASSQGWNRGGNGYTF,TGCGCCAGCAGCCAAGGCTGGAATCGGGGGGGCAATGGCTACACCTTC
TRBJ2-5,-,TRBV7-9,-,CASSSFGQGKETQYF,TGTGCCAGCAGCTCATTCGGGCAGGGTAAAGAGACCCAGTACTTC
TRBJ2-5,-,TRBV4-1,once,CASSSLGETQYF,TGCGCCAGCAGCTCCCTCGGGGAGACCCAGTACTTC
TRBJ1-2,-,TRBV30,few,CAWNREPYGYTF,TGTGCCTGGAACAGGGAACCTTATGGCTACACCTTC
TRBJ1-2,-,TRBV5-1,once,CASSLVGVYGYTF,TGCGCCAGCAGCTTGGTAGGGGTCTATGGCTACACCTTC
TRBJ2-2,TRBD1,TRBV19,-,CASGTGPNTGELFF,TGTGCCAGTGGGACAGGGCCGAACACCGGGGAGCTGTTTTTT
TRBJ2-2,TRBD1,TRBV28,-,CASRQTGRTGELFF,TGTGCCAGCAGGCAGACAGGGAGAACCGGGGAGCTGTTTTTT
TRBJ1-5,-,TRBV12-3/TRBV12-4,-,CASRGTLSQPQHF,TGTGCCAGCAGAGGGACACTGAGTCAGCCCCAGCATTTT
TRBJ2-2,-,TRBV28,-,CASSPNRVQSRELFF,TGTGCCAGCAGTCCGAACAGGGTACAATCTAGGGAGCTGTTTTTT
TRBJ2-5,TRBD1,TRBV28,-,CASSFRGLQETQYF,TGTGCCAGCAGTTTCAGGGGGCTACAAGAGACCCAGTACTTC
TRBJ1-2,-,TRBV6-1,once,CASSETGYYGYTF,TGTGCCAGCAGTGAGACAGGATATTATGGCTACACCTTC
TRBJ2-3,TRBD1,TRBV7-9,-,CASSPWTGDHGDTQYF,TGTGCCAGCAGCCCGTGGACAGGGGACCATGGGGATACGCAGTATTTT
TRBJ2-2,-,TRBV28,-,CASSLGQGLAGELFF,TGTGCCAGCAGTTTAGGGCAGGGGTTGGCCGGGGAGCTGTTTTTT
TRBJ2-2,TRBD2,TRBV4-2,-,CASSQDLLVAGFANTGELFF,TGTGCCAGCAGCCAAGATCTTTTGGTAGCGGGGTTCGCGAACACCGGGGAGCTGTTTTTT
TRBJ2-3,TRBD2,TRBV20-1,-,CSASLAGTDTQYF,TGCAGTGCTAGTCTAGCGGGGACAGATACGCAGTATTTT
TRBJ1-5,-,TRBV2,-,CASSEQSGVYNQPQHF,TGTGCCAGCAGTGAACAGTCAGGGGTCTACAATCAGCCCCAGCATTTT
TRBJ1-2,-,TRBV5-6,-,CASSLTAYGYTF,TGTGCCAGCAGCTTGACAGCTTATGGCTACACCTTC
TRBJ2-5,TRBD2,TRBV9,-,CASSVSGVRSETQYF,TGTGCCAGCAGCGTAAGCGGGGTAAGGTCGGAGACCCAGTACTTC
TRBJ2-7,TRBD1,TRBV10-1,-,CASSAGQGASYEQYF,TGCGCCAGCAGTGCCGGACAGGGGGCATCATACGAGCAGTACTTC
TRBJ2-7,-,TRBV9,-,CASSVAGDRYEQYF,TGTGCCAGCAGCGTAGCAGGGGACCGCTACGAGCAGTACTTC
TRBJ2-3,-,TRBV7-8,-,CASSLELLSSTDTQYF,TGTGCCAGCAGCTTAGAGCTGTTATCTAGCACAGATACGCAGTATTTT
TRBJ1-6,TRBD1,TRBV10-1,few,CASSQKRQGKGSPLHF,TGCGCCAGCAGTCAGAAAAGACAGGGTAAGGGTTCACCCCTCCACTTT
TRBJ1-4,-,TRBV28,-,CASSLEGDEKLFF,TGTGCCAGCAGTTTGGAAGGGGATGAAAAACTGTTTTTT
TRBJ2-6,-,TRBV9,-,CASRHHSGANVLTF,TGTGCCAGCAGACACCACTCTGGGGCCAACGTCCTGACTTTC
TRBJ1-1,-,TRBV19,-,CASSMRQRNTEAFF,TGTGCCAGTAGTATGCGGCAGCGGAACACTGAAGCTTTCTTT
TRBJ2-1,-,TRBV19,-,CASSIELVRNEQFF,TGTGCCAGTAGTATAGAACTAGTGCGAAATGAGCAGTTCTTC
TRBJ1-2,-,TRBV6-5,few,CASSSPGTPLGGYTF,TGTGCCAGCAGTTCGCCCGGGACACCTCTTGGTGGCTACACCTTC
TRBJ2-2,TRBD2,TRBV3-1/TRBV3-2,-,CASSQEVSGGAHTGELFF,TGTGCCAGCAGCCAAGAGGTGAGCGGGGGGGCTCATACCGGGGAGCTGTTTTTT
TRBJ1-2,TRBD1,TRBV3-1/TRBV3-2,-,CASSQPGQGAQSTF,TGTGCCAGCAGCCAACCGGGACAGGGGGCGCAGAGCACCTTC
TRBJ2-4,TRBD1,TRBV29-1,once,CSVLAWDRENIQYF,TGCAGCGTCTTAGCGTGGGACAGGGAAAACATTCAGTACTTC
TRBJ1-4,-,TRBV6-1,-,CASMSQGRGEKLFF,TGTGCCAGCATGTCTCAGGGAAGGGGTGAAAAACTGTTTTTT
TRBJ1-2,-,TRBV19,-,CASSHKTRGNYGYTF,TGTGCCAGTAGTCACAAGACAAGGGGGAACTATGGCTACACCTTC
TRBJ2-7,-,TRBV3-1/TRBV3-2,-,CASSQRGRGLYEQYF,TGTGCCAGCAGCCAGCGAGGCAGGGGCCTCTACGAGCAGTACTTC
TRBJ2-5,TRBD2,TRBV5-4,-,CASSAGLDRETQYF,TGTGCCAGCAGCGCAGGACTAGACCGGGAGACCCAGTACTTC
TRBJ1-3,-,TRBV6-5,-,CASSYWPIFF,TGTGCCAGCAGTTATTGGCCGATCTTCTTT